This is a list of T cell receptor beta chains from one sample in a study of blood T cell repertoires in COVID-19. Clones were read by immunoSEQ multiplex PCR, and TCRdb kept only the in-frame ones, dropping some. Here the sample spans 200,000 to 250,000 clones, 83% being singletons. The sequenced sample was peripheral blood. Receptors were obtained from a woman between 50 and 59 years old with acute or convalescent COVID-19. CDR3s include the opening cysteine and the closing phenylalanine or tryptophan. D genes are given only for firm matches. Clone size appears in some rows only: once, few, many, or a class for an expanded clone.

TRBV2,-,TRBJ1-1,-,CASRRESAEAFF,TGTGCCAGCAGGAGGGAGAGCGCTGAAGCTTTCTTT
TRBV4-1,-,TRBJ1-2,TRBD1,CASSPQGANYGYTF,TGCGCCAGCAGCCCCCAGGGGGCCAACTATGGCTACACCTTC
TRBV6-6,-,TRBJ2-6,TRBD2,CASSGRGSSGANVLTF,TGTGCCAGCAGCGGGAGGGGGAGCTCTGGGGCCAACGTCCTGACTTTC
TRBV19,few,TRBJ1-2,TRBD1,CASSIGTGSDTNYGYTF,TGTGCCAGTAGTATCGGGACAGGGTCCGATACTAACTATGGCTACACCTTC
TRBV5-4,-,TRBJ2-4,-,CASSLQGGKNIQYF,TGTGCCAGCAGCCTACAGGGCGGCAAAAACATTCAGTACTTC
TRBV4-1,-,TRBJ2-3,-,CASSQTSGITDTQYF,TGCGCCAGCAGCCAGACCTCAGGGATCACAGATACGCAGTATTTT
TRBV5-8,-,TRBJ2-3,TRBD2,CASITGTSDTDTQYF,TGTGCCAGCATCACCGGGACTAGCGACACAGATACGCAGTATTTT
TRBV27,-,TRBJ1-1,-,CASSYATRNTEAFF,TGTGCCAGCAGTTACGCGACTCGGAACACTGAAGCTTTCTTT
TRBV7-9,-,TRBJ2-7,TRBD2,CASSSWTSGRYEQYF,TGTGCCAGCAGCTCTTGGACTAGCGGGAGATACGAGCAGTACTTC
TRBV6-6,-,TRBJ2-2,TRBD1,CASSYSWDRPTGELFF,TGTGCCAGCAGTTATTCTTGGGACAGGCCCACCGGGGAGCTGTTTTTT
TRBV6-5,-,TRBJ2-7,-,CASSYSRNGYEQYF,TGTGCCAGCAGTTACTCAAGAAACGGCTACGAGCAGTACTTC
TRBV7-2,-,TRBJ2-7,TRBD2,CASSPGLAGGPRRYEQYF,TGTGCCAGCAGCCCTGGACTAGCGGGAGGGCCCAGGAGGTACGAGCAGTACTTC
TRBV10-3,-,TRBJ2-1,TRBD2,CAISSAGGQRNEQFF,TGTGCCATCAGTTCAGCGGGAGGGCAACGTAATGAGCAGTTCTTC
TRBV20-1,-,TRBJ2-3,TRBD2,CSASMAGGAVDTQYF,TGCAGTGCTAGTATGGCCGGGGGGGCCGTAGATACGCAGTATTTT
TRBV30,-,TRBJ1-3,-,CAWSVGRNPGNTIYF,TGTGCCTGGAGTGTAGGGAGGAACCCTGGAAACACCATATATTTT
TRBV30,-,TRBJ1-4,-,CAWSSSGADEKLFF,TGTGCCTGGAGTTCATCAGGGGCGGATGAAAAACTGTTTTTT
TRBV2,-,TRBJ1-2,-,CASSDRVNYGYTF,TGTGCCAGCAGTGACAGGGTTAACTATGGCTACACCTTC
TRBV5-6,-,TRBJ2-7,TRBD1,CAREGDREYEQYF,TGTGCCAGAGAAGGGGACAGGGAGTACGAGCAGTACTTC
TRBV13,-,TRBJ2-5,-,CASSFTRSGYETQYF,TGTGCCAGCAGCTTCACTAGGAGCGGCTATGAGACCCAGTACTTC